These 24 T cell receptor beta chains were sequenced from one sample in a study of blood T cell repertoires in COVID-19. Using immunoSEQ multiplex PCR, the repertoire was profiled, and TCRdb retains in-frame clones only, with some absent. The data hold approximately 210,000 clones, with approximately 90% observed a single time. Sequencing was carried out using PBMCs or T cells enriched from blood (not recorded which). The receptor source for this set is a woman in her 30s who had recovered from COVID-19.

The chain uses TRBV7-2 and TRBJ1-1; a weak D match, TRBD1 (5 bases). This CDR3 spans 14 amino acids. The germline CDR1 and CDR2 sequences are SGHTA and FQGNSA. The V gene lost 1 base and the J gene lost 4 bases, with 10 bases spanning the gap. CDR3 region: CASSLDGGSTEAFF. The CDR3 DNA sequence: TGTGCCAGCAGCTTAGACGGGGGGTCCACTGAAGCTTTCTTT.

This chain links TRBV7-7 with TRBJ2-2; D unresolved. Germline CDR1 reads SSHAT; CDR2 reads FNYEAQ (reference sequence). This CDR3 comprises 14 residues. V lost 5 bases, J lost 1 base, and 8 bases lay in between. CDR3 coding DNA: TGTGCCAGCAGCCTCGACTGGAACACCGGGGAGCTGTTTTTT. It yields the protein CASSLDWNTGELFF.

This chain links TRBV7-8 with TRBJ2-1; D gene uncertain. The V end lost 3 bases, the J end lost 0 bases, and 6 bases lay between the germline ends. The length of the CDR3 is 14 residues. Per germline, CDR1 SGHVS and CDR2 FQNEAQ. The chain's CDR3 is CASSLVSSYNEQFF. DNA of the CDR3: TGTGCCAGCAGCTTGGTTAGCTCCTACAATGAGCAGTTCTTC. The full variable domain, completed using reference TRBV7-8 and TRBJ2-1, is GAGVSQSPRYKVAKRGQDVALRCDPISGHVSLFWYQQALGQGPEFLTYFQNEAQLDKSGLPSDRFFAERPEGSVSTLKIQRTQQEDSAVYLCASSLVSSYNEQFFGPGTRLTVL.

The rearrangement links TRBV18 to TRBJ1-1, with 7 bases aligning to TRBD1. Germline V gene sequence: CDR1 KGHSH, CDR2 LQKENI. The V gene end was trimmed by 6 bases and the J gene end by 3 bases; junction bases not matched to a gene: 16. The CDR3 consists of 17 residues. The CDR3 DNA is TGTGCCAGCTCTCAGCGGACAGGCGAAATTAGGGACACTGAAGCTTTCTTT. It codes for CASSQRTGEIRDTEAFF.

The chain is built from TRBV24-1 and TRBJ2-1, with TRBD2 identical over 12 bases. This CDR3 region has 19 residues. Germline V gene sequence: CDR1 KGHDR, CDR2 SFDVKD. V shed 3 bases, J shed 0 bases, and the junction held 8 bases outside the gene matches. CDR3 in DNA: TGTGCCACCAGTGATCGGGGGACTAGCGGGCCGAGCTCCTACAATGAGCAGTTCTTC. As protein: CATSDRGTSGPSSYNEQFF.

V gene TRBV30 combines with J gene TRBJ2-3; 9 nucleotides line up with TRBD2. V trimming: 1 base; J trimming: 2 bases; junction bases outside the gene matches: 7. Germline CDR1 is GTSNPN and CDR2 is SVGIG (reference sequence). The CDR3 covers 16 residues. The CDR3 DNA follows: TGTGCCTGGAGTGGGGCGGGGGGGCGACACACAGATACGCAGTATTTT. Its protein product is CAWSGAGGRHTDTQYF.

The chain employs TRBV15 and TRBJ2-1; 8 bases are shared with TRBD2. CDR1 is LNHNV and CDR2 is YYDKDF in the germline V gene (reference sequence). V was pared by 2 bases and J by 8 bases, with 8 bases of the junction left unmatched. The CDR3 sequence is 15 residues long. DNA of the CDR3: TGTGCCACCAGCAGACCGGGACTAGAGATCCATGAGCAGTTCTTC. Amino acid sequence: CATSRPGLEIHEQFF.

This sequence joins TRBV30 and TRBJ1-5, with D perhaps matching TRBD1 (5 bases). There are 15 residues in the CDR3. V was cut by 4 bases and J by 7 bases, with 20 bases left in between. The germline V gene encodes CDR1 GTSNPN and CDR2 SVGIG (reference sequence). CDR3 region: CAWKQAGRGDQPQHF. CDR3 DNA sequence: TGTGCCTGGAAGCAGGCCGGACGGGGGGACCAGCCCCAGCATTTT.

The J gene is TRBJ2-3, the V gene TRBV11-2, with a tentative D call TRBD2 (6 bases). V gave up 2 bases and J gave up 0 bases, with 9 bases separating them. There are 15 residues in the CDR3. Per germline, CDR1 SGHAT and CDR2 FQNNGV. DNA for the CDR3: TGTGCCAGCAGCTTATTGGCGGGGAGCACAGATACGCAGTATTTT. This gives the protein CASSLLAGSTDTQYF.

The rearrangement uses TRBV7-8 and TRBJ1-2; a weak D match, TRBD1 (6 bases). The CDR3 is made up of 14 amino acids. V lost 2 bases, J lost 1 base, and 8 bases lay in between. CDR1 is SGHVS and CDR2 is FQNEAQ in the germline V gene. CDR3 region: CASSLRGHNYGYTF. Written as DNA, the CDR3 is TGTGCCAGCAGCTTAAGGGGACATAACTATGGCTACACCTTC.

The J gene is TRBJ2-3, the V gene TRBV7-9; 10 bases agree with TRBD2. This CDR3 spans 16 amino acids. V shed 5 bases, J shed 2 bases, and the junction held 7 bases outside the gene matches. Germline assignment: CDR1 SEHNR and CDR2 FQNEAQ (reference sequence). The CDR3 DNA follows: TGTGCCAGCAGCGCTTTAGCGGGGGGAACCACAGATACGCAGTATTTT. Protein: CASSALAGGTTDTQYF.

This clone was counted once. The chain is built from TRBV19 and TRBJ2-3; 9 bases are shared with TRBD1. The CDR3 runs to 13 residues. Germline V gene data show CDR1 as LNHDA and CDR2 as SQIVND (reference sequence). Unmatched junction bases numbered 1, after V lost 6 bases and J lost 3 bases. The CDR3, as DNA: TGTGCCAGTAGAGGACAGGGGACAGATACGCAGTATTTT. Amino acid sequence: CASRGQGTDTQYF.

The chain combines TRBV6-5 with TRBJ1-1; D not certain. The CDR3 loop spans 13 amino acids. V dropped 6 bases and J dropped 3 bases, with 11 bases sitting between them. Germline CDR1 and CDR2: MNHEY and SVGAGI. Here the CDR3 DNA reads TGTGCCAGCAGCCGGGAAGTATACACTGAAGCTTTCTTT. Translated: CASSREVYTEAFF.

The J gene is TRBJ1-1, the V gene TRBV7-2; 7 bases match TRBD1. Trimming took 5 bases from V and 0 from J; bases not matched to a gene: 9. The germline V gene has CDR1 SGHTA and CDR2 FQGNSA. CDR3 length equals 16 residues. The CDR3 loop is CASSTPTGLMNTEAFF. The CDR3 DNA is TGTGCCAGCAGCACTCCGACAGGGCTGATGAACACTGAAGCTTTCTTT.

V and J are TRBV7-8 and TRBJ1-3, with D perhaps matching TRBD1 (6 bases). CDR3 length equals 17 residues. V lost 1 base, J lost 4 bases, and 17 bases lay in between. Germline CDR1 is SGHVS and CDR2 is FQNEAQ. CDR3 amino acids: CASSLDEGGGAGNTIYF. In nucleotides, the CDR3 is TGTGCCAGCAGCTTAGATGAGGGGGGGGGAGCAGGAAACACCATATATTTT.

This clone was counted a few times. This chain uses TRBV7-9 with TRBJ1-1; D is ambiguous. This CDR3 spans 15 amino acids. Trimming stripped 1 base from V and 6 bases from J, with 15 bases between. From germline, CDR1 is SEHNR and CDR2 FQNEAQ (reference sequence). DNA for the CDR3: TGTGCCAGCAGCTTAGGAGCGGCGGCTCTGGCTGAAGCTTTCTTT. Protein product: CASSLGAAALAEAFF.

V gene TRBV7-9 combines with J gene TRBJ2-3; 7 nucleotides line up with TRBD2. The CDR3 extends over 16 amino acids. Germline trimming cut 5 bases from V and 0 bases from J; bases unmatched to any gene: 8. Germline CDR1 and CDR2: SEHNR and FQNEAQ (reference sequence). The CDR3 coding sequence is TGTGCCAGCAGCCGGGGGGATCGTGCTAGCACAGATACGCAGTATTTT. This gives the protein CASSRGDRASTDTQYF.

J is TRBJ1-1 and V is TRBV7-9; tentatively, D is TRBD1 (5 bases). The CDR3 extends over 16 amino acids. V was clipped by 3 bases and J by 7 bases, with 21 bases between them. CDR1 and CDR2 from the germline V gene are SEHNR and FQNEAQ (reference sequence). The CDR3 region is CASSFGRVPRQNEAFF. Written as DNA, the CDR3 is TGTGCCAGCAGCTTTGGCAGGGTCCCCAGGCAGAATGAAGCTTTCTTT.

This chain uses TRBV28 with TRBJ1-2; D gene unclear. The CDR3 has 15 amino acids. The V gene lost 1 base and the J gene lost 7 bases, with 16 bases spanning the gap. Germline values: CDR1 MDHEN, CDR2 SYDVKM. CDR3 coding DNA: TGTGCCAGCAGTTTATTCGGGGAAGGGAACAGTGGCTACACCTTC. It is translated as CASSLFGEGNSGYTF.

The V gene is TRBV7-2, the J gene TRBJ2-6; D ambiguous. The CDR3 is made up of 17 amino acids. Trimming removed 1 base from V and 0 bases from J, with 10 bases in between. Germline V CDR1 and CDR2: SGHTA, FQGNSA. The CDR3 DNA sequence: TGTGCCAGCAGCTTAGGTGCGGTTAGCTCTGGGGCCAACGTCCTGACTTTC. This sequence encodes CASSLGAVSSGANVLTF.

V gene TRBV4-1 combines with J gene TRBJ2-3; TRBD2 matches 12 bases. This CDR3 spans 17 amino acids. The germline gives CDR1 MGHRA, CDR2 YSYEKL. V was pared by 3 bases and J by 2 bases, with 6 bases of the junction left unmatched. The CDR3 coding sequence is TGCGCCAGCAGCCAGGGTGGGACTAGCGGGCCCACAGATACGCAGTATTTT. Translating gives CASSQGGTSGPTDTQYF.

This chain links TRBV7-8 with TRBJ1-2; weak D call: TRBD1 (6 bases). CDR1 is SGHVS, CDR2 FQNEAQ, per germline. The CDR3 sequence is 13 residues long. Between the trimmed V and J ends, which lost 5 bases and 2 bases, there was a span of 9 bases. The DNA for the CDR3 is TGTGCCAGCAGCCCAGGACAGAACTATGGCTACACCTTC. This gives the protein CASSPGQNYGYTF.

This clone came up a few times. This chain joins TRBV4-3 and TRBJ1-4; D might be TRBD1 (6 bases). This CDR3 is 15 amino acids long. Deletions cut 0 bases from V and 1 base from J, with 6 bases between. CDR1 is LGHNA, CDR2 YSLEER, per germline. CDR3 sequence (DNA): TGCGCCAGCAGCCAAGAGGACAGAACTAATGAAAAACTGTTTTTT. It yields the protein CASSQEDRTNEKLFF.

The CDR3 spells CATSRNSPADQPQHF. DNA for the CDR3: TGTGCCACCAGCAGAAACTCCCCTGCGGATCAGCCCCAGCATTTT. This chain links TRBV15 with TRBJ1-5; D is uncertain. Germline CDR1 is LNHNV and CDR2 is YYDKDF (reference sequence). Trimming took 2 bases from V and 5 from J, leaving 13 bases between them. The CDR3 covers 15 residues.